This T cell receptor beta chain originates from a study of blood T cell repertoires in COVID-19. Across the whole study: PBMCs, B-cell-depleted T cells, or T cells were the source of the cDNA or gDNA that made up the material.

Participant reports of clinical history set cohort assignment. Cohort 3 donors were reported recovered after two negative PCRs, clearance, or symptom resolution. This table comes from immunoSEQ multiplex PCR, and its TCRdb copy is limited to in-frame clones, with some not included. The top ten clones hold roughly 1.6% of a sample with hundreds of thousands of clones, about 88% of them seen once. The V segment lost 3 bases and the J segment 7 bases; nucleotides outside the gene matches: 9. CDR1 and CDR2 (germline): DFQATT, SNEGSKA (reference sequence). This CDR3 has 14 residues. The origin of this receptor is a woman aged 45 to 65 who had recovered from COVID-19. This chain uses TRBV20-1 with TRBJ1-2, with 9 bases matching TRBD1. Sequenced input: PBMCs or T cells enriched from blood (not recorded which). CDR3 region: CSASIQGARSGYTF. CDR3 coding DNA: TGCAGTGCTAGTATACAGGGGGCAAGGAGTGGCTACACCTTC.